This TCR beta chain was sequenced for a study of identical twins. Every donor was a healthy Caucasian. This clonotype was recorded many times. Antigen specificity is unknown. A universal primer site was added by template switching, and unique molecular identifiers were carried by the cDNA. Each CDR3 protein gets one entry after TCRdb re-called the 5' RACE reads with MiXCR. The data hold 150,000 or so distinct CDR3 sequences, with roughly 3.2% observed a single time. There are 14 residues in the CDR3. The V and J ends lost 5 bases and 4 bases respectively, with 12 bases between them. CDR1 and CDR2 from the germline V gene are MNHEY and SMNVEV (reference sequence). Study-wide results and limits: The degree of excess twin sharing was weaker in beta out-of-frame sequences. Researchers reported excess low generation probability among twin-shared out-of-frame alpha sequences.

The sample comprised memory T cells sorted from blood. The genes are TRBV27 and TRBJ1-5, with a possible D match to TRBD1 (5 bases). The receptor's source is a man aged 18-30 years in good health. The CDR3 bases are TGTGCCAGCAGTGTAGGGGCCCCGAATCAGCCCCAGCATTTT. Translating gives CASSVGAPNQPQHF.